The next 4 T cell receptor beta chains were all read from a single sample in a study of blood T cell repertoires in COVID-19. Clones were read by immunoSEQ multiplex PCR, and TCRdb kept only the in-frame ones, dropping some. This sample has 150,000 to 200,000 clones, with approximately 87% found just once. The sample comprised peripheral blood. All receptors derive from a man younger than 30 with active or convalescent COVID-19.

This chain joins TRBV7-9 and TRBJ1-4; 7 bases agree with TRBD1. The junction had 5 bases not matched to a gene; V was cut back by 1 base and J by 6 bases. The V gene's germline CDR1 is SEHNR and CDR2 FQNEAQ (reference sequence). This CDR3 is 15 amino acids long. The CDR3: CASSLGVGGDEKLFF. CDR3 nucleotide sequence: TGTGCCAGCAGCTTAGGAGTAGGGGGCGATGAAAAACTGTTTTTT. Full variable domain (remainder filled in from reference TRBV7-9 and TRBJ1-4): DTGVSQNPRHKITKRGQNVTFRCDPISEHNRLYWYRQTLGQGPEFLTYFQNEAQLEKSRLLSDRFSAERPKGSFSTLEIQRTEQGDSAMYLCASSLGVGGDEKLFFGSGTQLSVL.

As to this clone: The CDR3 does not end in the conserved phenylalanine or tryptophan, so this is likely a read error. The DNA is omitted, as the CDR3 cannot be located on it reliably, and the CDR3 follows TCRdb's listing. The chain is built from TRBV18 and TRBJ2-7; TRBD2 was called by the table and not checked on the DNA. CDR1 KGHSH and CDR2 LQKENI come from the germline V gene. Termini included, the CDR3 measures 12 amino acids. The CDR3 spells CASSSPGLAVYL.

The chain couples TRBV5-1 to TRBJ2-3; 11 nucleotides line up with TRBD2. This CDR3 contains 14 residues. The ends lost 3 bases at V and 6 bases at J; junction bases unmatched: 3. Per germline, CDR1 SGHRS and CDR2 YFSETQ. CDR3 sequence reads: CASSSTSGDDTQYF. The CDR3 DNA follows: TGCGCCAGCAGCTCGACTAGCGGGGACGATACGCAGTATTTT.

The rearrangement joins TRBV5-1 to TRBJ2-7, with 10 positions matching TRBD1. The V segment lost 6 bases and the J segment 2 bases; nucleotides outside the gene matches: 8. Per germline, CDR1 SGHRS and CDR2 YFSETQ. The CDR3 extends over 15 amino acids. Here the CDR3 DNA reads TGCGCCAGCAATGACCGGGACAGGGGAACCTACGAGCAGTACTTC. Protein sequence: CASNDRDRGTYEQYF.